This TCR beta chain was observed in a study of PD-L1 blockade in urothelial cancer. Overall study: Men with urothelial cancer arising in the bladder made up about 90% of the roughly 29 patients.

Trimming removed 7 bases from V and 5 bases from J; junction bases left unmatched: 5. The germline gives CDR1 MDHEN, CDR2 SYDVKM. The CDR3 spans 13 residues. Documented time point: peripheral blood 6 weeks after treatment start. The study enrolled patients with locally advanced or metastatic urothelial carcinoma. TCRdb keeps only in-frame clones here, not all; method: immunoSEQ multiplex PCR. The table includes around 110,000 clones, around 89% detected once. The V call is TRBV28, the J call TRBJ1-2, with 9 bases identical to TRBD1. The sequence derives from a man aged 55 to 70 with urothelial cancer. The starting material was PBMCs, obtained around atezolizumab (anti-PD-L1) treatment. DNA of the CDR3: TGTGCCAGCACAACAGGGGGCGCATATGGCTACACCTTC. Its protein is CASTTGGAYGYTF.